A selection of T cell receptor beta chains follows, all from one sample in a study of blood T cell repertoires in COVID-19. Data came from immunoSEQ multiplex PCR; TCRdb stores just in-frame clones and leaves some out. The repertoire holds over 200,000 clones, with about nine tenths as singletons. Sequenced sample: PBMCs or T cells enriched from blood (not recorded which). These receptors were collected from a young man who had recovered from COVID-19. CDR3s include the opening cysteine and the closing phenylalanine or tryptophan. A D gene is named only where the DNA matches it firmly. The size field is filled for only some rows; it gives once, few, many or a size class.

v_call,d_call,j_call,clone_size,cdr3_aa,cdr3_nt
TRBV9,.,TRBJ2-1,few,CASNERGNYNEQFF,TGTGCCAGCAACGAGCGAGGAAACTACAATGAGCAGTTCTTC
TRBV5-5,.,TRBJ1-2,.,CASSYGESYGYTF,TGTGCCAGCAGCTACGGGGAAAGCTATGGCTACACCTTC
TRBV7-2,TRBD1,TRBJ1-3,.,CASSTGQGRNTIYF,TGTGCCAGCAGCACAGGACAGGGGAGAAACACCATATATTTT
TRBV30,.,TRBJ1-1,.,CAWSFTQNTEAFF,TGTGCCTGGAGTTTCACACAGAACACTGAAGCTTTCTTT
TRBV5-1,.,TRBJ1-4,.,CASSLLQGQTNEKLFF,TGCGCCAGCAGCTTGCTGCAGGGCCAGACTAATGAAAAACTGTTTTTT
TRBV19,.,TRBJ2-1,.,CASSPYSRGEANEQFF,TGTGCCAGTAGTCCGTACTCGCGGGGTGAGGCTAATGAGCAGTTCTTC
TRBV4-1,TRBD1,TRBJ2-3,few,CASSQTGTDTQYF,TGCGCCAGCAGCCAGACAGGGACAGATACGCAGTATTTT
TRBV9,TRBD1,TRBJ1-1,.,CASSVGQGSAEAFF,TGTGCCAGCAGCGTTGGACAGGGTAGCGCTGAAGCTTTCTTT
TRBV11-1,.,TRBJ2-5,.,CASSRARSPLGETQYF,TGTGCCAGCAGCCGAGCGCGGTCGCCCCTGGGAGAGACCCAGTACTTC
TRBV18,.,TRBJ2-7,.,CASSWGGSYEQYF,TGTGCCAGCTCATGGGGAGGCTCCTACGAGCAGTACTTC
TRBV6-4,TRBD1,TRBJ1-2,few,CASGPRDRFDYGYTF,TGTGCCAGCGGCCCCCGGGACAGGTTTGACTATGGCTACACCTTC
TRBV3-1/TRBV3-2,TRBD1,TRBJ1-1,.,CASSLGQGNTEAFF,TGTGCCAGCAGCTTGGGACAGGGAAATACTGAAGCTTTCTTT
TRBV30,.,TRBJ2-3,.,CAWSVVVTDTQYF,TGTGCCTGGAGTGTAGTAGTCACAGATACGCAGTATTTT
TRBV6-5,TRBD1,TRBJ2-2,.,CASRGQGDTGELFF,TGTGCCAGCAGGGGACAGGGCGACACCGGGGAGCTGTTTTTT
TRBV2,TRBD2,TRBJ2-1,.,CASSEGLAGANEQFF,TGTGCCAGCAGTGAAGGGCTAGCGGGAGCAAATGAGCAGTTCTTC
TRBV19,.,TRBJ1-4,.,CASSSALGHLATNEKLFF,TGTGCCAGTAGTAGTGCTTTGGGACACCTCGCAACTAATGAAAAACTGTTTTTT
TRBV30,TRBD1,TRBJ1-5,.,CAWGGTDNQPQHF,TGTGCCTGGGGAGGGACAGACAATCAGCCCCAGCATTTT
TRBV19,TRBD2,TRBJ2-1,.,CASSIASAGTSGSPNEQFF,TGTGCCAGTAGTATAGCTAGCGCCGGGACTAGCGGGAGTCCGAATGAGCAGTTCTTC
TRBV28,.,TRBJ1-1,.,CASSFGEAAMNTEAFF,TGTGCCAGCAGTTTCGGAGAGGCCGCGATGAACACTGAAGCTTTCTTT
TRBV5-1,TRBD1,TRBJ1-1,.,CASSSGQGTEAFF,TGCGCCAGCAGCTCCGGACAGGGGACTGAAGCTTTCTTT
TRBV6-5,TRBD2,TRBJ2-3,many,CASTETSGGPDTQYF,TGTGCCAGCACCGAGACTAGCGGGGGGCCAGATACGCAGTATTTT
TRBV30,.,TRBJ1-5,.,CAWRTGTGQEPQHF,TGTGCCTGGAGAACCGGGACTGGGCAAGAGCCCCAGCATTTT
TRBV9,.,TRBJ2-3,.,CASSVMAGLETDTQYF,TGTGCCAGCAGCGTAATGGCGGGATTGGAAACAGATACGCAGTATTTT
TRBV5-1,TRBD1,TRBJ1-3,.,CASSLSQDRANTIYF,TGCGCCAGCAGCTTGAGCCAGGACAGGGCAAACACCATATATTTT
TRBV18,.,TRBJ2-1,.,CASSPYSGAYNEQFF,TGTGCCAGCTCACCCTACAGTGGCGCCTACAATGAGCAGTTCTTC
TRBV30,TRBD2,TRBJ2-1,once,CAWRIAGASYNEQFF,TGTGCCTGGAGGATAGCGGGGGCCTCCTACAATGAGCAGTTCTTC
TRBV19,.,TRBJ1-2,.,CASILTGSGYGYTF,TGTGCCAGCATACTCACAGGGTCAGGCTATGGCTACACCTTC
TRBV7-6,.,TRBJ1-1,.,CASSSRQDGGEAFF,TGTGCCAGCAGCTCAAGACAGGACGGTGGTGAAGCTTTCTTT
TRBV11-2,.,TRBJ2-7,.,CASSLRAHEQYF,TGTGCCAGCAGCTTGAGGGCACACGAGCAGTACTTC